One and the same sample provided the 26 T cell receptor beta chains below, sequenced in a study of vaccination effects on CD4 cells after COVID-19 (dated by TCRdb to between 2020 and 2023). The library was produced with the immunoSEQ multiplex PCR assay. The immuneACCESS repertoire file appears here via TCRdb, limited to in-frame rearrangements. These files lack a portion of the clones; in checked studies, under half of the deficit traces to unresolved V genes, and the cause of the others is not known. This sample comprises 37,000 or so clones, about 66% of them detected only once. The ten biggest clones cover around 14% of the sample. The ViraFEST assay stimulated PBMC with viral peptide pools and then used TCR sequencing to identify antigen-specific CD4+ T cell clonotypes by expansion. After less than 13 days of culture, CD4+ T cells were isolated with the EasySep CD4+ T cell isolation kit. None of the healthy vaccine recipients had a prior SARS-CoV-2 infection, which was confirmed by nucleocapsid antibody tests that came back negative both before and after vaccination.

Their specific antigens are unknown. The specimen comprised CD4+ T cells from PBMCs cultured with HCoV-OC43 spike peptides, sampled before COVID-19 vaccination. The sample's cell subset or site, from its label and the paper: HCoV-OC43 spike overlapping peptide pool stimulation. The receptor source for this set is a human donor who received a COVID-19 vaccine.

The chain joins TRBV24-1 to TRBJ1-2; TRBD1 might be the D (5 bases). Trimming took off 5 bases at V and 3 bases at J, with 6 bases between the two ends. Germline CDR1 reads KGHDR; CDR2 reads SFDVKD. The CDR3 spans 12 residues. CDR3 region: CATSAGDYGYTF. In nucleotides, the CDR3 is TGTGCCACCAGTGCGGGGGACTATGGCTACACCTTC.

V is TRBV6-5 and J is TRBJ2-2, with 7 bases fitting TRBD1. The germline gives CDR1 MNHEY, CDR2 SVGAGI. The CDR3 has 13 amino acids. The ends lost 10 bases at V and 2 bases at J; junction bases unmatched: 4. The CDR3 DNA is TGTGCCAACCGGGACAGAAACACCGGGGAGCTGTTTTTT. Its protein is CANRDRNTGELFF.

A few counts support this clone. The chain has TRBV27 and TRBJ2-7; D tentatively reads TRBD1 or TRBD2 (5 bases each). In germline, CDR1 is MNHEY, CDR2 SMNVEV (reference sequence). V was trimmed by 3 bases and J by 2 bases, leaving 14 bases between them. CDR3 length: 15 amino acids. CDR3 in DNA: TGTGCCAGCAGTTTGTGGGGGAACCTTCCCTACGAGCAGTACTTC. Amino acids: CASSLWGNLPYEQYF.

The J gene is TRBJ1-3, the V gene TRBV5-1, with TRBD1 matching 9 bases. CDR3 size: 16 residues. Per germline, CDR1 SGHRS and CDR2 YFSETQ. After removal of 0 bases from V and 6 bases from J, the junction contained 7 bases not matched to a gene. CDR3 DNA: TGCGCCAGCAGCTTGGAATTCAGGACAGGGGTAAACACCATATATTTT. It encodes CASSLEFRTGVNTIYF.

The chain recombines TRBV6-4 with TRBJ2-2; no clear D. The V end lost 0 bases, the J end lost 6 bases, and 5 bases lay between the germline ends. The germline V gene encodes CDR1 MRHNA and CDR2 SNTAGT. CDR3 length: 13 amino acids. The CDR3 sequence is CASSDSIAGELFF. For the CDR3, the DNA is TGTGCCAGCAGTGACTCAATCGCCGGGGAGCTGTTTTTT.

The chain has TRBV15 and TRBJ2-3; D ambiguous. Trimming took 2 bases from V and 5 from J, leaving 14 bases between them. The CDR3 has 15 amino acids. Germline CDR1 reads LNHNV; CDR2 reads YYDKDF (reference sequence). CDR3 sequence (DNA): TGTGCCACCAGCAGACAAGACGGTCCCGGAGATACGCAGTATTTT. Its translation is CATSRQDGPGDTQYF.

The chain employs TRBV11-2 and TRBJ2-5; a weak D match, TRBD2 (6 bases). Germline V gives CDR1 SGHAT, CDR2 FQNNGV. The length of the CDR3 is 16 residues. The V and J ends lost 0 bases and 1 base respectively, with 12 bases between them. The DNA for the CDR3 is TGTGCCAGCAGCTTAGAAGTGCGGGGAGCCCAAGAGACCCAGTACTTC. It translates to CASSLEVRGAQETQYF.

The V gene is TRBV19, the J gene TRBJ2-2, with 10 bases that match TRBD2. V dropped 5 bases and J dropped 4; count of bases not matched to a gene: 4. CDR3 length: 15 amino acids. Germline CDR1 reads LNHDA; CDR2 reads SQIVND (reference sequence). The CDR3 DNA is TGTGCCAGTAGTCGAACTAGCGGGATCACCGGGGAGCTGTTTTTT. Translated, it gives CASSRTSGITGELFF.

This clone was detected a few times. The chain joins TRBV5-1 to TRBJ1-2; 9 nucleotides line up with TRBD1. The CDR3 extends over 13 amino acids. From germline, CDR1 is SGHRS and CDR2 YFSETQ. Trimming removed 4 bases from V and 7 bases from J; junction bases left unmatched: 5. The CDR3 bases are TGCGCCAGCAGCAAACAGGGGGCGCTTGGCTACACCTTC. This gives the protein CASSKQGALGYTF.

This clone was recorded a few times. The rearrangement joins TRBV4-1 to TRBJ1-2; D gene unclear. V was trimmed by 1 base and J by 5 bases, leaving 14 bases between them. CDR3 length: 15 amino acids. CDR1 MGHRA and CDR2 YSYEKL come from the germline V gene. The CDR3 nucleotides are TGCGCCAGCAGCCAAGTACCTGGGTCGAATTATGGCTACACCTTC. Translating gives CASSQVPGSNYGYTF.

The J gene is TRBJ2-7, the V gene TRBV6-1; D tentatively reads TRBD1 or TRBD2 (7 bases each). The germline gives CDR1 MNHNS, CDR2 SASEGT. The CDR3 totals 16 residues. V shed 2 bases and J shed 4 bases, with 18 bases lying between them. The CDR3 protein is CASSESFRQGGYEQYF. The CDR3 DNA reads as TGTGCCAGCAGTGAAAGCTTTCGACAGGGAGGGTACGAGCAGTACTTC.

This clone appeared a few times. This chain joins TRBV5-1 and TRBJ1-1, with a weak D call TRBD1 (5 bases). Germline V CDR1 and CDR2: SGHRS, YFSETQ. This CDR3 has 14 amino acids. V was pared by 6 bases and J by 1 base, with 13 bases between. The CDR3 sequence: CASTVGGGNTEAFF. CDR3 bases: TGCGCCAGCACAGTGGGGGGAGGGAACACTGAAGCTTTCTTT.

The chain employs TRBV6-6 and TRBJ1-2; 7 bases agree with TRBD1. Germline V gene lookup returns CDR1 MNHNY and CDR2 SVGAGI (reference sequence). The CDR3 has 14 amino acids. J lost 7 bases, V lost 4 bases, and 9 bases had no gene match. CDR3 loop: CASSLNDRASGYTF. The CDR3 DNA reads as TGTGCCAGCAGTTTAAACGACAGGGCGAGTGGCTACACCTTC.

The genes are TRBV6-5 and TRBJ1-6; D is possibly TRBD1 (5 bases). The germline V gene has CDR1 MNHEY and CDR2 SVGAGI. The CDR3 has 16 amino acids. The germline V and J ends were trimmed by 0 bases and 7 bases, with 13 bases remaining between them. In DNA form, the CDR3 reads TGTGCCAGCAGTTACTCCGCCACCAGGGCAAATTCACCCCTCCACTTT. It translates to CASSYSATRANSPLHF.

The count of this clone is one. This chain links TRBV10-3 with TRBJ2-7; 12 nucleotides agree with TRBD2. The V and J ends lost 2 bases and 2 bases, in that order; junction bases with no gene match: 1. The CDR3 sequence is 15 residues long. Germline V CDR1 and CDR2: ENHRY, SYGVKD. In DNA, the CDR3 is TGTGCCATCAGTGAGGGACTAGCGGGAACCTACGAGCAGTACTTC. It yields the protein CAISEGLAGTYEQYF.

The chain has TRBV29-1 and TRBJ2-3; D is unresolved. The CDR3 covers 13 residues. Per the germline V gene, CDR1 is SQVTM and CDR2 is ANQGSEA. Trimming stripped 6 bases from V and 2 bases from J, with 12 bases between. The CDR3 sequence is CSVAGPNTDTQYF. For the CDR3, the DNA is TGCAGCGTCGCCGGGCCCAACACAGATACGCAGTATTTT.

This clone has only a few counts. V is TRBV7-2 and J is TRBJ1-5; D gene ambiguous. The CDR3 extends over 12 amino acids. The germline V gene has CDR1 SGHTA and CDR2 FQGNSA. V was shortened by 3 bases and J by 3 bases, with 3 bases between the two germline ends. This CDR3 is CASSLNNQPQHF. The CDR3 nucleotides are TGTGCCAGCAGCTTGAACAATCAGCCCCAGCATTTT.

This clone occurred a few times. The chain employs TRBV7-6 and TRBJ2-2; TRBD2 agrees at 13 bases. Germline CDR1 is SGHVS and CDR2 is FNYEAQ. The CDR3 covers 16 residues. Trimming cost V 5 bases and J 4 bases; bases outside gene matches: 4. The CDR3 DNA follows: TGTGCCAGCAGCCCCGGACTAGCGGGGGCCACCGGGGAGCTGTTTTTT. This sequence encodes CASSPGLAGATGELFF.

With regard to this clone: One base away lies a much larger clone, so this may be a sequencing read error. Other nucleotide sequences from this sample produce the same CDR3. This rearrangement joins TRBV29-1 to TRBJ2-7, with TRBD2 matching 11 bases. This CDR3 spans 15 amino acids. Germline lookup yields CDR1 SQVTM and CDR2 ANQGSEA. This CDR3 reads CSVSYLAGGLYEQYF. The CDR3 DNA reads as TGCAGCGTATCCTACCTAGCGGGAGGTCTCTACGAACAGTACTTC.

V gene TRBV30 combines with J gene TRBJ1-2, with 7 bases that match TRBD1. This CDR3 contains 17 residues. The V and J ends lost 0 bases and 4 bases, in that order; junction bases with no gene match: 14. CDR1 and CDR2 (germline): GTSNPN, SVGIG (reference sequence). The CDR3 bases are TGTGCCTGGAGTGTCCCAGGGACAGCCAAACCCTTCTATGGCTACACCTTC. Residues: CAWSVPGTAKPFYGYTF. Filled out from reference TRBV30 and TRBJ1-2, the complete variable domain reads SQTIHQWPATLVQPVGSPLSLECTVEGTSNPNLYWYRQAAGRGLQLLFYSVGIGQISSEVPQNLSASRPQDRQFILSSKKLLLSDSGFYLCAWSVPGTAKPFYGYTFGSGTRLTVV.

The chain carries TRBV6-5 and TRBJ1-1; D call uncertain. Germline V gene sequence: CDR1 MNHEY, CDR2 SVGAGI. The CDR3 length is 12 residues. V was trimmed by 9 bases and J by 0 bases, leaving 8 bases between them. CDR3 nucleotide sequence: TGTGCCAGTGGCTCGGTGAACACTGAAGCTTTCTTT. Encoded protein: CASGSVNTEAFF.

The CDR3 DNA follows: TGTGCCAGCAGTTCCCGGGACACGTCCGAGCAGTACTTC. Translating it yields CASSSRDTSEQYF. The genes are TRBV7-9 and TRBJ2-7, with a possible D match to TRBD1 (6 bases). CDR1 and CDR2 (germline): SEHNR, FQNEAQ (reference sequence). There are 13 residues in the CDR3. Trimming cost V 6 bases and J 6 bases, with 15 bases left between them.

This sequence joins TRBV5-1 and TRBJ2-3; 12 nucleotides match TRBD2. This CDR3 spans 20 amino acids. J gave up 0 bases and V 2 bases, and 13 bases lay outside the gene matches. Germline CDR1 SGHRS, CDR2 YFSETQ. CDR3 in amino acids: CASSFGGLAGRLSSTDTQYF. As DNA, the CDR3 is TGCGCCAGCAGCTTCGGGGGACTAGCGGGCAGACTCTCTAGCACAGATACGCAGTATTTT. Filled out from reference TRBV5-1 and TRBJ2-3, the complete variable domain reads KAGVTQTPRYLIKTRGQQVTLSCSPISGHRSVSWYQQTPGQGLQFLFEYFSETQRNKGNFPGRFSGRQFSNSRSEMNVSTLELGDSALYLCASSFGGLAGRLSSTDTQYFGPGTRLTVL.

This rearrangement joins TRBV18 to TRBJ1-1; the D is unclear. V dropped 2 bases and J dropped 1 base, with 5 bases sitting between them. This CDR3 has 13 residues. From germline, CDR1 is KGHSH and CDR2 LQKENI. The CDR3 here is CASSPRENTEAFF. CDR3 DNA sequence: TGTGCCAGCTCACCAAGAGAGAACACTGAAGCTTTCTTT.

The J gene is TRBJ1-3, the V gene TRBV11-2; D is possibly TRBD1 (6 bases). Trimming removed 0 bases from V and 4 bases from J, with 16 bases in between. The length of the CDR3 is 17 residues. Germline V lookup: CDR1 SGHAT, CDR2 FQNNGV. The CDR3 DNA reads TGTGCCAGCAGCTTAGAGGCGATGGGGGGGGCCGGAAACACCATATATTTT. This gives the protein CASSLEAMGGAGNTIYF.

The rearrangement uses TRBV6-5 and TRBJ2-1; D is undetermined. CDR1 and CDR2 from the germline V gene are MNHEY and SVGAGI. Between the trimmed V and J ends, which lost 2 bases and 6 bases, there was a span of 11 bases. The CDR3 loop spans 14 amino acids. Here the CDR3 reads CASSYEPFFNEQFF. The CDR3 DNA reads TGTGCCAGCAGTTACGAGCCCTTTTTCAATGAGCAGTTCTTC.